This T cell receptor beta chain was sequenced for a study of cytomegalovirus exposure and HLA in healthy donors. The length of the CDR3 is 13 residues. CDR1 and CDR2 from the germline V gene are MNHNS and SASEGT. Study findings and constraints: According to a subsequent analysis, TCR clusters from the first cohort were inclined to appear together in the roughly 120 validation repertoires. Under in vitro conditions, three CMV-associated chains were confirmed as specific for CMV antigens. Published work reported that the classifier diagnosed cytomegalovirus status with high specificity and sensitivity. Listed as cytomegalovirus-associated were 164 TCR beta chains.

In the case of this clone: As yet, its antigen is unknown.

Some clones are missing from TCRdb's copy, which holds only in-frame ones; the method was immunoSEQ multiplex PCR. This table holds over 150,000 clones, 80% to 85% found once. The source material was PBMCs. This chain links TRBV6-1 with TRBJ2-1, with 8 bases fitting TRBD2. The TCR was taken from a woman aged 18-29 years in good health and CMV-seropositive. CDR3 loop: CASPAGGLNEQFF. CDR3 bases: TGTGCTTCACCTGCGGGGGGCCTGAATGAGCAGTTCTTC.